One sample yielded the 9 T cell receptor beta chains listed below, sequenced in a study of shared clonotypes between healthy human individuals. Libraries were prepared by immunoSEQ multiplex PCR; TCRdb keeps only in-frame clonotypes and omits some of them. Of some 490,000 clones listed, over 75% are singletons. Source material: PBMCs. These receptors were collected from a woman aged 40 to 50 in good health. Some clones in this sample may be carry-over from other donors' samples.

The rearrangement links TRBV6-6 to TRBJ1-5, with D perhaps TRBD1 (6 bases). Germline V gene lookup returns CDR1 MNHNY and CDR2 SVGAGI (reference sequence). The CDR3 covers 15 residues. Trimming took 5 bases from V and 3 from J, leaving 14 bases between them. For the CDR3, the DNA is TGTGCCAGCAGTACAAGGACAGCCATCAATCAGCCCCAGCATTTT. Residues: CASSTRTAINQPQHF.

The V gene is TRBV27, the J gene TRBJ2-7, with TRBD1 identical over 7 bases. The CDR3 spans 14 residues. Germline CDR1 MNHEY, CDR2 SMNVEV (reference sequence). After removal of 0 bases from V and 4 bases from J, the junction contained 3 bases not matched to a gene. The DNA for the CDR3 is TGTGCCAGCAGTTTATCGGCAGGGGGTTACGAGCAGTACTTC. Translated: CASSLSAGGYEQYF.

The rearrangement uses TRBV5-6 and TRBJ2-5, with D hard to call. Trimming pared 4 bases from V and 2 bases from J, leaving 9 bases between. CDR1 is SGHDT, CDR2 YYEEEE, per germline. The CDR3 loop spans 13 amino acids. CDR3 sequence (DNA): TGTGCCAGCAGCCTAAACTGGCAAGAGACCCAGTACTTC. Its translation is CASSLNWQETQYF.

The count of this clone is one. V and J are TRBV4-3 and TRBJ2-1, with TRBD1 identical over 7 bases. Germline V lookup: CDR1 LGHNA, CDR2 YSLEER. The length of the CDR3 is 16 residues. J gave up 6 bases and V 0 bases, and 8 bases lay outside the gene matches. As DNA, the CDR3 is TGCGCCAGCAGCCAAGAACGACAGGGTACGACCAATGAGCAGTTCTTC. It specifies CASSQERQGTTNEQFF.

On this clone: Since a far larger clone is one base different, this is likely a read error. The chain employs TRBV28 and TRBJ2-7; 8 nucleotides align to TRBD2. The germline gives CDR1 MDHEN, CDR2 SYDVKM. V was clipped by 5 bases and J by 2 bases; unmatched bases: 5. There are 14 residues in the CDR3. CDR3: CASSLPGRAYEQYF. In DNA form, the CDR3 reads TGTGCCAGCAGTCTGCCCGGGAGGGCCTACGAGCAGTACTTC.

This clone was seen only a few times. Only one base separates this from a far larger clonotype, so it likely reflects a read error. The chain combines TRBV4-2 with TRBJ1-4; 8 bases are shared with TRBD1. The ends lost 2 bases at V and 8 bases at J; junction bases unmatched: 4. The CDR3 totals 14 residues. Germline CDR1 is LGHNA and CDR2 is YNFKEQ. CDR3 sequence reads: CASSQTGGLEKLFF. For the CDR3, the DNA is TGTGCCAGCAGCCAAACAGGGGGTCTGGAAAAACTGTTTTTT.

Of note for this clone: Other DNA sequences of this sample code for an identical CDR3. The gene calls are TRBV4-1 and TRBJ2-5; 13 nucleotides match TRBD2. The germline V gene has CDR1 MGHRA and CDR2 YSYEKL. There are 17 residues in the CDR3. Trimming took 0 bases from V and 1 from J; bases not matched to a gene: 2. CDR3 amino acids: CASSQDWTSGSQETQYF. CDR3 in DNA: TGCGCCAGCAGCCAAGATTGGACTAGCGGGAGCCAAGAGACCCAGTACTTC.

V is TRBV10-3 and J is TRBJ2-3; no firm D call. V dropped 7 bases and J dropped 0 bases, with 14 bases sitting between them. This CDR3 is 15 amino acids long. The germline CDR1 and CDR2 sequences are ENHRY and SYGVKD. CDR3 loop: CAITMDETSTDTQYF. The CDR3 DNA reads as TGTGCCATCACCATGGACGAAACTAGCACAGATACGCAGTATTTT.

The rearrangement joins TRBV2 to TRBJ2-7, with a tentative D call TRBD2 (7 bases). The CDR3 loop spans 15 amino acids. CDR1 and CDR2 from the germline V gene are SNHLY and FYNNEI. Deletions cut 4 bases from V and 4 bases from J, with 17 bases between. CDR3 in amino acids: CASSGGGVARYEQYF. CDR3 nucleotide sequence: TGTGCCAGCAGTGGAGGGGGGGTAGCAAGGTACGAGCAGTACTTC.